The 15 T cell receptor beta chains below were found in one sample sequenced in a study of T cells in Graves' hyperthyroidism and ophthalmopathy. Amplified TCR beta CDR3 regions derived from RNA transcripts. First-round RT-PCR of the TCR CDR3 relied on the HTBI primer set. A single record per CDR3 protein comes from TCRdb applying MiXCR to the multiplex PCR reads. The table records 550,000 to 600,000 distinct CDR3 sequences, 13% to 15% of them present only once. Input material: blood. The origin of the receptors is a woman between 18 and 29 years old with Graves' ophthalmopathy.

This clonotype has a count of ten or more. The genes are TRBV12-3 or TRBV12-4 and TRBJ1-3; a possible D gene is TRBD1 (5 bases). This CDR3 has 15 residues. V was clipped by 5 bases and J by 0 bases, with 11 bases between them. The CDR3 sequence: CASSTGRSSGNTIYF. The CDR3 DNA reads TGTGCCAGCAGTACGGGACGGAGCTCTGGAAACACCATATATTTT.

CDR3 in DNA: TGTGCCAGCTCACCGGACAGTCAGAATTCACCCCTCCACTTT. This codes for CASSPDSQNSPLHF. The gene calls are TRBV18 and TRBJ1-6; possible D gene TRBD1, 6 bases. Germline V gives CDR1 KGHSH, CDR2 LQKENI. V was pared by 3 bases and J by 7 bases, with 10 bases between. CDR3 length equals 14 residues. Full variable domain (outside the CDR3, taken from reference TRBV18 and TRBJ1-6): NAGVMQNPRHLVRRRGQEARLRCSPMKGHSHVYWYRQLPEEGLKFMVYLQKENIIDESGMPKERFSAEFPKEGPSILRIQQVVRGDSAAYFCASSPDSQNSPLHFGNGTRLTVT.

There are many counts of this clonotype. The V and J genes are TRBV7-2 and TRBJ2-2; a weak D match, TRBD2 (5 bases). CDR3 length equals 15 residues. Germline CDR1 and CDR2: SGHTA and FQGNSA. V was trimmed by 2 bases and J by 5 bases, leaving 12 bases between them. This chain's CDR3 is CASSLTHGVTGELFF. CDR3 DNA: TGTGCCAGCAGCTTAACTCACGGGGTTACCGGGGAGCTGTTTTTT.

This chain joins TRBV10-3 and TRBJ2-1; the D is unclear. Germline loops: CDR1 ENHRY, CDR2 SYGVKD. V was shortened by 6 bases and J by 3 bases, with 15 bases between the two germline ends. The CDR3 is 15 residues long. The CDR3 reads CAIRSTGGDYNEQFF. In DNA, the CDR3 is TGTGCCATCAGATCGACTGGCGGAGACTACAATGAGCAGTTCTTC.

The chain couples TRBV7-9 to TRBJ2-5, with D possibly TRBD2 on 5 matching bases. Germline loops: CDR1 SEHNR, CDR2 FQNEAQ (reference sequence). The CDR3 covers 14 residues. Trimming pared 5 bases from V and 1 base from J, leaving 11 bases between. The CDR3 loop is CASSLLGLQETQYF. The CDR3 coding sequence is TGTGCCAGCAGCCTTCTTGGACTCCAAGAGACCCAGTACTTC.

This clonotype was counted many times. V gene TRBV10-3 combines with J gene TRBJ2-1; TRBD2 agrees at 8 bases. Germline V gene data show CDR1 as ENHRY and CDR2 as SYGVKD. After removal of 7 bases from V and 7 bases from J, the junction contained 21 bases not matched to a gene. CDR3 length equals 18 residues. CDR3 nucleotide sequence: TGTGCCATCAAGCAGCCGTTCGTAGCGGGACGCTTGGGGAATGAGCAGTTCTTC. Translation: CAIKQPFVAGRLGNEQFF.

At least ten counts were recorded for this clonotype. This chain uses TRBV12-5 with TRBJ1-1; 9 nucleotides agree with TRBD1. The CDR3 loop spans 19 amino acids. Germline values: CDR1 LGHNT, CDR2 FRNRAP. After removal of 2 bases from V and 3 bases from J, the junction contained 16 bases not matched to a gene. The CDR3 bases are TGTGCTAGTGGTTTGCCGTTGGTCTACGGGACAGGGACATACACTGAAGCTTTCTTT. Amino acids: CASGLPLVYGTGTYTEAFF.

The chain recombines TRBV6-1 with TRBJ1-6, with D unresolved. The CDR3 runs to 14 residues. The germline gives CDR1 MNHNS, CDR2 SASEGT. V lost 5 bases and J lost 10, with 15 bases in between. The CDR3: CASSLSLRVSPLHF. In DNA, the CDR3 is TGTGCCAGCAGTCTGAGCCTGAGAGTCTCACCCCTCCACTTT.

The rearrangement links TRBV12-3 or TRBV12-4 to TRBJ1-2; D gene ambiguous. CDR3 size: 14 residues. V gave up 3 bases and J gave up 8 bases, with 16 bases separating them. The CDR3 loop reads CASSFWTGLDGYTF. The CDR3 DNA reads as TGTGCCAGCAGTTTTTGGACGGGCCTCGACGGCTACACCTTC.

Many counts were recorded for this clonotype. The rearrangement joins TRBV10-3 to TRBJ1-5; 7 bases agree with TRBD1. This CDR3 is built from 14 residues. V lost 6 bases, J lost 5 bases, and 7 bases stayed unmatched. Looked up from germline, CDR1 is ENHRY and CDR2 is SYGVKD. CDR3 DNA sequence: TGTGCCATCAGCTTCGACAGGGAGGATCAGCCCCAGCATTTT. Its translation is CAISFDREDQPQHF.

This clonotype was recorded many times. The CDR3: CASRPMGSTQYF. The CDR3 DNA follows: TGTGCCAGCAGGCCCATGGGAAGCACGCAGTATTTT. The chain combines TRBV12-3 or TRBV12-4 with TRBJ2-3, with unresolved D. The CDR3 extends over 12 amino acids. V shed 6 bases and J shed 9 bases, with 13 bases lying between them.

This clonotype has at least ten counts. For the CDR3, the DNA is TGCAGCGTTGTTTACAGAGAGAACTATGGCTACACCTTC. It specifies CSVVYRENYGYTF. This rearrangement joins TRBV29-1 to TRBJ1-2; D gene uncertain. This CDR3 contains 13 residues. CDR1 and CDR2 (germline): SQVTM, ANQGSEA. V was trimmed by 4 bases and J by 2 bases, leaving 11 bases between them.

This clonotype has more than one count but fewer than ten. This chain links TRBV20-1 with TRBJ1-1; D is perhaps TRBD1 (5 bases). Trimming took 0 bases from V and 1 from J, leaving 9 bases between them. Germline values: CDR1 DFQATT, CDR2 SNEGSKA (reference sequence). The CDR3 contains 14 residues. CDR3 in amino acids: CSARDLRANTEAFF. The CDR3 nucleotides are TGCAGTGCTAGAGATCTCAGGGCGAACACTGAAGCTTTCTTT.

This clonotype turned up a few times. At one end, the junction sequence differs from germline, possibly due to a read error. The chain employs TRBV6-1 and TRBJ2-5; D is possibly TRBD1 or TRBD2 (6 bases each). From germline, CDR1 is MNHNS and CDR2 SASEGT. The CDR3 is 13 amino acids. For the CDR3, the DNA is TGTGCCAGCAGAGAAGGGGGGACGGAGACCCAGTACTTC. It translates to CASREGGTETQYF.

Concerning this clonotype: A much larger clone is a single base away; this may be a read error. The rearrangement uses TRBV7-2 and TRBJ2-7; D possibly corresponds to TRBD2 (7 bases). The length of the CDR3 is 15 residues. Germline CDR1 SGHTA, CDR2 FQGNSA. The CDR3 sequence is CASSSFIRGAYGQYF. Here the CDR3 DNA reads TGTGCCAGCAGCTCATTTATCCGGGGGGCCTACGGGCAGTACTTC.